This TCR beta chain was sequenced during a study of T cells in Graves' hyperthyroidism and ophthalmopathy. Study-wide findings and caveats: The model foresaw ophthalmopathy a median around 6.8 months prior to onset.

Authors of the study amplified TCR beta CDR3 regions from RNA transcripts. The HTBI set primed first-round TCR CDR3 RT-PCR. In TCRdb, the multiplex PCR reads were re-called with MiXCR into one record per CDR3 protein. The sample includes about 640,000 distinct CDR3 sequences, 20% to 25% of them seen just once. Uncontrolled infection, other autoimmune disease, pregnancy and lactation each barred patients from inclusion. A word on this clonotype: The antigen remains unidentified.

Trimming took off 4 bases at V and 8 bases at J, with 11 bases between the two ends. The CDR3 spans 12 residues. The germline V gene encodes CDR1 MGHRA and CDR2 YSYEKL. The sample consisted of blood. This rearrangement joins TRBV4-1 to TRBJ1-2, with D tentatively TRBD1 (5 bases). The clonotype was recovered from a young man with Graves' ophthalmopathy. In DNA, the CDR3 is TGCGCCAGCAGCCTTAGGGGTATGGGCTACACCTTC. Its protein is CASSLRGMGYTF.